The clone carrying this T cell receptor beta chain came up once. The data were taken from a study of PD-L1 blockade in urothelial cancer. Study background: Patients commenced atezolizumab at some point between 2014 and 2016, and it was given at 1,200 mg intravenously every 3 weeks. Of prior chemotherapy regimens, patients had received between 0 and 3.

Sequencing was performed with immunoSEQ multiplex PCR; in TCRdb, only in-frame clones are kept and a portion is missing. Here the sample spans tens of thousands of clones, 81% being singletons. Germline assignment: CDR1 MGHRA and CDR2 YSYEKL. This CDR3 contains 15 residues. Germline trimming cut 4 bases from V and 3 bases from J; bases unmatched to any gene: 5. The sample was PBMCs, taken around atezolizumab (anti-PD-L1) treatment. The rearrangement links TRBV4-1 to TRBJ2-7; 11 bases are a match to TRBD2. This clonotype was obtained from a man in his sixties or seventies with urothelial cancer. CDR3: CASSPRTSGYYEQYF. Written as DNA, the CDR3 is TGCGCCAGCAGCCCTCGGACTAGCGGGTACTACGAGCAGTACTTC.